The table lists the clone carrying this T cell receptor beta chain with a count of one. Its antigen is as yet unknown. CDR3 length: 16 amino acids. The germline V gene encodes CDR1 SGHDN and CDR2 FVKESK. V was trimmed by 0 bases and J by 2 bases, leaving 12 bases between them. The authors' processing: Filtering was not the same, since immunoSEQ gave junction-only sequences without quality scores. Using immunoSEQ multiplex PCR, the repertoire was profiled, and TCRdb retains in-frame clones only, with some absent. V and J calls and clone size follow that table, whereas D and trimming were derived from the DNA. The table lists some 500,000 clones, approximately 95% of them singletons, with about 0.054% in the top ten. This sample was taken from a study of shared clonotypes between healthy human individuals. Study in general: Donors, aged 18 to 49, were a couple of women and a few men. The study's findings and limits: An effect of sequencing depth on clonotype sharing among donors was expected. Across subsets, estimated richness was generally greater for naive than for memory populations.

The sequence came from a woman younger than 45 in good health. The sample consisted of naive CD4+ T cells sorted from blood. Specified subset: CD45RA+ positively selected. The chain is built from TRBV14 and TRBJ2-3; D is ambiguous. The CDR3 DNA is TGTGCCAGCAGCCAAGATTATTATTACCCCACAGATACGCAGTATTTT. Residues: CASSQDYYYPTDTQYF.